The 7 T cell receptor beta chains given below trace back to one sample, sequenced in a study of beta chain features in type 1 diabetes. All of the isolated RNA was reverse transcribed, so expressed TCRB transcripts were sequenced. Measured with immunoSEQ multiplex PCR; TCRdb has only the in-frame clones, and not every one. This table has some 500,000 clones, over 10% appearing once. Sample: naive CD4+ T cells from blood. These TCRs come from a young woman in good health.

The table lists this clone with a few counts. In nucleotides, the CDR3 is TGTGCCAGCAGACCCGGGGGGAAGGGTGAGACCCAGTACTTC. This sequence encodes CASRPGGKGETQYF. The chain uses TRBV27 and TRBJ2-5; the match to TRBD2 covers 7 bases. Germline V gene sequence: CDR1 MNHEY, CDR2 SMNVEV (reference sequence). V gave up 6 bases and J gave up 5 bases; unmatched junction bases: 9. This CDR3 is built from 14 residues.

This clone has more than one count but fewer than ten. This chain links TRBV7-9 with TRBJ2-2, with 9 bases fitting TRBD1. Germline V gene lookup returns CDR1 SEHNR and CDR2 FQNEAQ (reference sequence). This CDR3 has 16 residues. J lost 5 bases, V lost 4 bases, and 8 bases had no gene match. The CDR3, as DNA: TGTGCCAGCAGCTCCCCGGGACAGGGCTTGACCGGGGAGCTGTTTTTT. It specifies CASSSPGQGLTGELFF.

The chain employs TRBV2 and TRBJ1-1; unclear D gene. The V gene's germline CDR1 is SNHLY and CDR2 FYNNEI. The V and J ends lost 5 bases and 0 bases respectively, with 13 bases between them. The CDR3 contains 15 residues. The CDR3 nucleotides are TGTGCCAGCAGTCGGACGGACGCTATGAACACTGAAGCTTTCTTT. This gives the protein CASSRTDAMNTEAFF. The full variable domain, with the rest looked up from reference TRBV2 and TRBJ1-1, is EPEVTQTPSHQVTQMGQEVILRCVPISNHLYFYWYRQILGQKVEFLVSFYNNEISEKSEIFDDQFSVERPDGSNFTLKIRSTKLEDSAMYFCASSRTDAMNTEAFFGQGTRLTVV.

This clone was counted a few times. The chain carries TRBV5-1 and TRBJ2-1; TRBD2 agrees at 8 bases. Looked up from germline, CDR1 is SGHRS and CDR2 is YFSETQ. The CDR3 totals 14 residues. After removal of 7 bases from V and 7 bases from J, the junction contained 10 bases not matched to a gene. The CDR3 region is CASGSSTSGNEQFF. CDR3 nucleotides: TGCGCCAGCGGTTCTTCAACTAGCGGAAATGAGCAGTTCTTC.

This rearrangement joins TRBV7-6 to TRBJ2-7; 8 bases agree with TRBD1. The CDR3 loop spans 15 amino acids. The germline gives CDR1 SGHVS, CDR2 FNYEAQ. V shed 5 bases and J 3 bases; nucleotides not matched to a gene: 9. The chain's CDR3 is CASSPSGQAYYEQYF. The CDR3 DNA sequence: TGTGCCAGCAGCCCTTCGGGACAGGCGTACTACGAGCAGTACTTC.

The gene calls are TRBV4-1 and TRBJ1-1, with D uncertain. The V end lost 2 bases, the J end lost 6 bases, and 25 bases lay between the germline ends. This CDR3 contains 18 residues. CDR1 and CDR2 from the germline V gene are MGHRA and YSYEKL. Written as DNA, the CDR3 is TGCGCCAGCAGCCAAAAGCCCGGTAAGGCCAGCCCTAAGGCTGAAGCTTTCTTT. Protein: CASSQKPGKASPKAEAFF.

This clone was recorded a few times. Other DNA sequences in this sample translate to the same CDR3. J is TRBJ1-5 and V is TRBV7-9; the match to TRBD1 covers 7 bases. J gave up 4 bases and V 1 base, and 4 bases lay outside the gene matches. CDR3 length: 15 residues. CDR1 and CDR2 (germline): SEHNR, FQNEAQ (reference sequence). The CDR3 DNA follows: TGTGCCAGCAGCTTAGGAACAGGGGAAAATCAGCCCCAGCATTTT. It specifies CASSLGTGENQPQHF.